The following is a TCR beta chain sequence with its context. Its target is not known. This CDR3 comprises 14 residues. Germline lookup yields CDR1 SNHLY and CDR2 FYNNEI. V lost 7 bases and J 1 base, leaving 10 bases between the germline ends. Specified time point: week 11, during vaccination. Every single dose of the vaccine, 300 ug of mutant IDH1 20-mer peptide, came with topical imiquimod. These data are taken from a study of a mutant IDH1 vaccine in newly diagnosed glioma. Study summary: Among treated patients, 62.5% were male and about 40% female, and mean age was roughly 40 years.

Sequencing was performed with immunoSEQ multiplex PCR; in TCRdb, only in-frame clones are kept and a portion is missing. Of about 120,000 clones detected, around 80% appear once; the ten largest clones hold 4.5% to 5.5%. Source: PBMCs, taken from a glioma patient whose treatment included an IDH1 peptide vaccine. The TCR comes from a middle-aged man with glioma. This sequence joins TRBV2 and TRBJ2-2, with D unresolved. This chain's CDR3 is CASKGAGNTGELFF. The CDR3 nucleotides read TGTGCCAGCAAAGGAGCCGGGAACACCGGGGAGCTGTTTTTT.